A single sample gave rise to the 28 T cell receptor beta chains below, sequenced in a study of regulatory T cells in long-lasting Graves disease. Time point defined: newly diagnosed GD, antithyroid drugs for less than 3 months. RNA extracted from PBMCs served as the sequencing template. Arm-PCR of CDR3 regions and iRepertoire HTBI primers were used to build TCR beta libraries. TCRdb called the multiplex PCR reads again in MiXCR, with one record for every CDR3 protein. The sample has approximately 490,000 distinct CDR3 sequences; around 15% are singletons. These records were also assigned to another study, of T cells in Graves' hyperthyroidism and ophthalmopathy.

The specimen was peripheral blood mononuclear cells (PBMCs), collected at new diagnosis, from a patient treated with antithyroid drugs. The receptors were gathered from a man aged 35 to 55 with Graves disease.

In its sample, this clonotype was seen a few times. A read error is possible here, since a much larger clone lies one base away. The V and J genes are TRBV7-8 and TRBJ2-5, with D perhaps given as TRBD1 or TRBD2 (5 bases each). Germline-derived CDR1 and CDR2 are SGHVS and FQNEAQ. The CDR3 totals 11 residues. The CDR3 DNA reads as TGTGCCAACAGCTCCCTGGGGGCCCAGTACTTC. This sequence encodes CANSSLGAQYF.

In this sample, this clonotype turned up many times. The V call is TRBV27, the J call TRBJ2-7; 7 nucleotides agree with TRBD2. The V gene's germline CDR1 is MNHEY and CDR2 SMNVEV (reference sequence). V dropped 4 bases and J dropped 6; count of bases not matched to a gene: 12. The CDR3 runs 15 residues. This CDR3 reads CASSWGGRGDGEQYF. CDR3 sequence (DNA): TGTGCCAGCAGTTGGGGCGGGAGAGGGGATGGCGAGCAGTACTTC.

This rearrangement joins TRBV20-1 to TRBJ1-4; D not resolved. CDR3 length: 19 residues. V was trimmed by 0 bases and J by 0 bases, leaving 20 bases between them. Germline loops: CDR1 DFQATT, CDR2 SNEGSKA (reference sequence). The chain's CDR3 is CSARDPWSPEKATNEKLFF. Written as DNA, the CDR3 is TGCAGTGCTAGAGATCCATGGTCACCCGAAAAAGCAACTAATGAAAAACTGTTTTTT.

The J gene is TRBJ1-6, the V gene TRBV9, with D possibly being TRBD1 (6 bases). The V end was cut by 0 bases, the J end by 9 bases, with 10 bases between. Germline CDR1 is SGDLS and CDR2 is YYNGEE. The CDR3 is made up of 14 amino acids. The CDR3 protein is CASSVDREASPLHF. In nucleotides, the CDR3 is TGTGCCAGCAGCGTAGACAGGGAAGCTTCACCCCTCCACTTT.

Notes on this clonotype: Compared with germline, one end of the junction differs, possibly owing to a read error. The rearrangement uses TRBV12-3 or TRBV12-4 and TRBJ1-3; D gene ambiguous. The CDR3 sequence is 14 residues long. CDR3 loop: CASRLGISGNTIYF. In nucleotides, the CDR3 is TGTGCCAGCAGATTAGGGATCTCTGGAAACACCATATATTTT.

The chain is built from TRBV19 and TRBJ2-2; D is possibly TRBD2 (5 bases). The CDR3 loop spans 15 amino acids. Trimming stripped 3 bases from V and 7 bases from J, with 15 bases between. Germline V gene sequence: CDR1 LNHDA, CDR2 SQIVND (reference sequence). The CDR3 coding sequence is TGTGCCAGTAGTATCCTCGGGAATGGGCTCGGGGAGCTGTTTTTT. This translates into CASSILGNGLGELFF.

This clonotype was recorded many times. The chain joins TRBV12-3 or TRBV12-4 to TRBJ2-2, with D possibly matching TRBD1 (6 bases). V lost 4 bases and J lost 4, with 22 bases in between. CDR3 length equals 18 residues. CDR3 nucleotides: TGTGCCAGCAGTTCATTATTCCGGACAGAAGATCGCACCGGGGAGCTGTTTTTT. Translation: CASSSLFRTEDRTGELFF.

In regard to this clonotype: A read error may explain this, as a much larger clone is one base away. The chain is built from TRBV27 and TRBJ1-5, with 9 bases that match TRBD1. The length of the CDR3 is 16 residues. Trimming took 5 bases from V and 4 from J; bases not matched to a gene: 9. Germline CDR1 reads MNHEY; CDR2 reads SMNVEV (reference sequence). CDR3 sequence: CASSESGTGLNQPQHF. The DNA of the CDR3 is TGTGCCAGCAGTGAATCCGGGACAGGGTTAAATCAGCCCCAGCATTTT.

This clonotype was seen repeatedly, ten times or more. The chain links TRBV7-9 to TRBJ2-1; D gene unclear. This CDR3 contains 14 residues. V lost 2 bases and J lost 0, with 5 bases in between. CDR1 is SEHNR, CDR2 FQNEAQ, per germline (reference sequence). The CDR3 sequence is CASSLSVSYNEQFF. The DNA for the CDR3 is TGTGCCAGCAGCTTAAGCGTCTCCTACAATGAGCAGTTCTTC.

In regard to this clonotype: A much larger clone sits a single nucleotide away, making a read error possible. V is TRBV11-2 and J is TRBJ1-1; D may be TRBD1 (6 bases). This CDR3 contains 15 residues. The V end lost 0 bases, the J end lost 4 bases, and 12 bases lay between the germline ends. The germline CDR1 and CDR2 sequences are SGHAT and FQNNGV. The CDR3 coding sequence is TGTGCCAGCAGCTTAGAGGGGCAGGGGAGCACTGAAGCTTTCTTT. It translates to CASSLEGQGSTEAFF.

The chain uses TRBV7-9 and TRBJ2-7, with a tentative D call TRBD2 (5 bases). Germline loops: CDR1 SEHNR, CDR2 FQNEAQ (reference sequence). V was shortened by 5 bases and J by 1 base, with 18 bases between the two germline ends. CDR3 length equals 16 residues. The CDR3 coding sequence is TGTGCCAGCAGCCCTGGCTCTCTAGCTGGGTCCTACGAGCAGTACTTC. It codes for CASSPGSLAGSYEQYF.

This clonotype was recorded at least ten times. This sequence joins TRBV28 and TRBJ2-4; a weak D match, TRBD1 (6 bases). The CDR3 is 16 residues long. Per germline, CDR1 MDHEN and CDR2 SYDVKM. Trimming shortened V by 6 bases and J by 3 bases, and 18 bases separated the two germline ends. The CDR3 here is CASSSGVFYVKNIQYF. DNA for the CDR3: TGTGCCAGCAGCTCAGGGGTATTTTATGTCAAAAACATTCAGTACTTC.

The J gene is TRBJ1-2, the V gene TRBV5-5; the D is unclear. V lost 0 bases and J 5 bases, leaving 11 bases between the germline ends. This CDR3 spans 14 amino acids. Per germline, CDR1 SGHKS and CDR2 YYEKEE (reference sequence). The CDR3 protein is CASSLVPGSYGYTF. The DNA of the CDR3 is TGTGCCAGCAGCTTGGTTCCAGGTAGTTATGGCTACACCTTC.

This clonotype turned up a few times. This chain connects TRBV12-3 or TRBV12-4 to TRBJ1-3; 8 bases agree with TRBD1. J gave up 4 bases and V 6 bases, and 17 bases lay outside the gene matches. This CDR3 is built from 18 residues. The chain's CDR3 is CASRSADRVLLGGNTIYF. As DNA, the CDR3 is TGTGCCAGCAGGTCCGCGGACAGGGTTCTTTTGGGGGGAAACACCATATATTTT.

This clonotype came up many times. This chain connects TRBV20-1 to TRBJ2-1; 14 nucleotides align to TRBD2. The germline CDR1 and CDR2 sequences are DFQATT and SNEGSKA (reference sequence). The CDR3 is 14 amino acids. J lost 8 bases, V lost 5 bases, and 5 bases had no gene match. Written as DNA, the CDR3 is TGCAGTGCTCCCGGGACTAGCGGGAGATATGAGCAGTTCTTC. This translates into CSAPGTSGRYEQFF.

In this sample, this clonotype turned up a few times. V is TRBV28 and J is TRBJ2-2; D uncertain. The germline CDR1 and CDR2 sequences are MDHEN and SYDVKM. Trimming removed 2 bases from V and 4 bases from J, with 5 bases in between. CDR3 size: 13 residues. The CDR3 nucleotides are TGTGCCAGCAGTTTAGTTCTCACCGGGGAGCTGTTTTTT. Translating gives CASSLVLTGELFF.

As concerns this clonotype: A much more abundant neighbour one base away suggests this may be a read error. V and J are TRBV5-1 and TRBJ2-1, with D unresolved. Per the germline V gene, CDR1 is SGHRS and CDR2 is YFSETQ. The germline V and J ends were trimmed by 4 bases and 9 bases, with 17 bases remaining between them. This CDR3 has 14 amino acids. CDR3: CASSGEPAISEQFF. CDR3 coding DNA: TGCGCCAGCAGCGGAGAACCCGCGATCAGTGAGCAGTTCTTC.

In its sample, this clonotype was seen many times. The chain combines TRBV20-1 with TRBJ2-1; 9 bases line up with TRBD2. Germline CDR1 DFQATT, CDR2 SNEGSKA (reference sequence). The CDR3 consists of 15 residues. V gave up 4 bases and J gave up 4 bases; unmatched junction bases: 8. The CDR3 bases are TGCAGTGCTATAAGGTGGACTAGCGCTTACAATGAGCAGTTCTTC. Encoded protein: CSAIRWTSAYNEQFF.

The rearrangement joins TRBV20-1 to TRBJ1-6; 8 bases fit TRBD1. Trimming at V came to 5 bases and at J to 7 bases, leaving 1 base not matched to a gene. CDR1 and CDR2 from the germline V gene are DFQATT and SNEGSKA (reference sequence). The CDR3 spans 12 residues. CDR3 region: CSARQGNSPLHF. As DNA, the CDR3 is TGCAGTGCTCGACAGGGGAATTCACCCCTCCACTTT.

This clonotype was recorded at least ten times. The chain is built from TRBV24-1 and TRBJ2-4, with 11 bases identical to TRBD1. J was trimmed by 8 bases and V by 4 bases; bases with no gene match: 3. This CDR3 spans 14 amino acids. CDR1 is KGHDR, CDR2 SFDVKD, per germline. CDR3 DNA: TGTGCCACCAGTGACCGGGGACAGGGGGACATTCAGTACTTC. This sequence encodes CATSDRGQGDIQYF.

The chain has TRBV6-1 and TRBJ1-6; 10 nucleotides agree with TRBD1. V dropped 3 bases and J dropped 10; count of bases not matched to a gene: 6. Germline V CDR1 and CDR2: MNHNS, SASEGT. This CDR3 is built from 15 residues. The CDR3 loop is CASSEDRGGGSPLHF. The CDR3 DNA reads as TGTGCCAGCAGTGAGGACAGGGGGGGAGGATCACCCCTCCACTTT.

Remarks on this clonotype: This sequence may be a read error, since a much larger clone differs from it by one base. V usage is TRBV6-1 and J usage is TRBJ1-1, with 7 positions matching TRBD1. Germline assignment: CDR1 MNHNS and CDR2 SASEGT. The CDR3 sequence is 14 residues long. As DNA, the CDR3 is TGTGTCAGCTCAGAGACAGGGCGGTCGACTGAAGCTTTCTTT. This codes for CVSSETGRSTEAFF.

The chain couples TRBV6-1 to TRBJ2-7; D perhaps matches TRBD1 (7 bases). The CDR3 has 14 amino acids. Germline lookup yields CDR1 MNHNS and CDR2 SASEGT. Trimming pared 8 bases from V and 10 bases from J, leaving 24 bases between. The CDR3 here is CASPTSEGAPHQYF. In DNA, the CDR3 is TGTGCCAGCCCAACCTCGGAGGGGGCGCCCCATCAGTACTTC.

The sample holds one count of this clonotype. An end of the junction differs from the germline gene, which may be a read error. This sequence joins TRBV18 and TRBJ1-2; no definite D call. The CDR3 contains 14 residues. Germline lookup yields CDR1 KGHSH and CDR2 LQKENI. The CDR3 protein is CAGSPPEQENGYTF. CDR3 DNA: TGTGCCGGCTCACCACCGGAGCAGGAGAATGGCTACACCTTC.

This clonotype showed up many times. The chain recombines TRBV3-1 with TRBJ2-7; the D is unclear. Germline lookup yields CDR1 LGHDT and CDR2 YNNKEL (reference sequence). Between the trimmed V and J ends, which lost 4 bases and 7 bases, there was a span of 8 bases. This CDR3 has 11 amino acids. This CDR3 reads CASSRTWEQYF. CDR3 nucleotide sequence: TGTGCCAGCAGCCGGACGTGGGAGCAGTACTTC.

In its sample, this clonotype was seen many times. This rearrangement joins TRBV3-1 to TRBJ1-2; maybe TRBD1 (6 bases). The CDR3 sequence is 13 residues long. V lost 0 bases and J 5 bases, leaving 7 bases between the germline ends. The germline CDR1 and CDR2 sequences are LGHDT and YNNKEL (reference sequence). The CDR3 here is CASSQDRGYGYTF. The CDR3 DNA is TGTGCCAGCAGCCAAGACAGGGGATATGGCTACACCTTC.

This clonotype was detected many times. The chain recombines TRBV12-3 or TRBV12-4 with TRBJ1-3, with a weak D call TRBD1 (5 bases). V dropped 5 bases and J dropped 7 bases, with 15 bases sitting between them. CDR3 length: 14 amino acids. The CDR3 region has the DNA TGTGCCAGCAGTCCGGGACCCTTCTTGAACACCATATATTTT. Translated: CASSPGPFLNTIYF.

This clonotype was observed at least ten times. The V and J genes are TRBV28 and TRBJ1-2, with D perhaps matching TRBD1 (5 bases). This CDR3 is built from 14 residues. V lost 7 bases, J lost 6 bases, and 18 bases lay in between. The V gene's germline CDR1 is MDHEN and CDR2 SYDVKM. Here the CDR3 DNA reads TGTGCCAGCAATAAATGGGGGAGTACCAATGGCTACACCTTC. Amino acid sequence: CASNKWGSTNGYTF.